The 15 T cell receptor beta chains presented below share a single source sample, sequenced in a study of T cell responses to AZD1222 COVID-19 vaccine. Libraries were prepared by immunoSEQ multiplex PCR; TCRdb keeps only in-frame clonotypes and omits some of them. Here the sample spans about 100,000 clones, 87% being singletons. The sequencing used peripheral blood, collected 28 days after the second AZD1222 dose. The receptors were gathered from an adult who received the AZD1222 COVID-19 vaccine.

The chain recombines TRBV9 with TRBJ2-2; D ambiguous. The ends were cut back, 3 bases at V and 7 bases at J, with 10 bases in the middle. The CDR3 is made up of 13 amino acids. Germline lookup yields CDR1 SGDLS and CDR2 YYNGEE. Here the CDR3 reads CASSALLVGELFF. The DNA of the CDR3 is TGTGCCAGCAGCGCCCTCTTGGTCGGGGAGCTGTTTTTT.

The genes are TRBV28 and TRBJ2-2, with 10 bases identical to TRBD2. The V and J ends lost 2 bases and 6 bases, in that order; junction bases with no gene match: 9. CDR3 length: 17 amino acids. Per germline, CDR1 MDHEN and CDR2 SYDVKM. CDR3 residues: CASSLMSSGRSAGELFF. CDR3 sequence (DNA): TGTGCCAGCAGTTTAATGTCTAGCGGGAGATCGGCCGGGGAGCTGTTTTTT.

This sequence joins TRBV19 and TRBJ2-1, with a possible D match to TRBD1 (5 bases). Deletions cut 7 bases from V and 0 bases from J, with 16 bases between. CDR1 is LNHDA and CDR2 is SQIVND in the germline V gene (reference sequence). The CDR3 runs 16 residues. CDR3 coding DNA: TGTGCCAGTACCCAAGGGGCGAGGAGCTCCTACAATGAGCAGTTCTTC. Translation: CASTQGARSSYNEQFF.

This chain connects TRBV19 to TRBJ1-4; unclear D gene. The V gene lost 7 bases and the J gene lost 8 bases, with 11 bases spanning the gap. The CDR3 sequence is 12 residues long. Germline CDR1 and CDR2: LNHDA and SQIVND (reference sequence). The CDR3 DNA reads TGTGCCAGTACTCGGGGTTGGGAAAAACTGTTTTTT. It specifies CASTRGWEKLFF.

This chain links TRBV28 with TRBJ2-7, with 10 nucleotides matching TRBD2. V shed 7 bases, J shed 5 bases, and the junction held 8 bases outside the gene matches. Germline loops: CDR1 MDHEN, CDR2 SYDVKM. The CDR3 runs 14 residues. In nucleotides, the CDR3 is TGTGCCAGCATCTCGGCTAGCGGGAGTGACGAGCAGTACTTC. Protein: CASISASGSDEQYF.

The gene calls are TRBV11-2 and TRBJ1-1; D ambiguous. The germline V gene has CDR1 SGHAT and CDR2 FQNNGV. V was clipped by 1 base and J by 0 bases, with 9 bases between them. The CDR3 loop spans 15 amino acids. This chain's CDR3 is CASSLAVEMNTEAFF. CDR3 DNA: TGTGCCAGCAGCTTAGCAGTAGAGATGAACACTGAAGCTTTCTTT.

The chain has TRBV2 and TRBJ1-4; 9 nucleotides align to TRBD1. The CDR3 sequence is 14 residues long. The germline gives CDR1 SNHLY, CDR2 FYNNEI. Trimming removed 6 bases from V and 5 bases from J; junction bases left unmatched: 4. The DNA of the CDR3 is TGTGCCAGCAGAGTCGGGACAGGGAATGAAAAACTGTTTTTT. Amino acid sequence: CASRVGTGNEKLFF.

Only one count was recorded for this clone. The chain carries TRBV11-2 and TRBJ2-1; a possible D gene is TRBD1 (7 bases). The CDR3 is made up of 15 amino acids. Germline CDR1 reads SGHAT; CDR2 reads FQNNGV. Trimming removed 5 bases at V and 4 bases at J, with 15 bases between. The CDR3 nucleotides are TGTGCCAGCAGCCCCCGGAGGGACAGATACAATGAGCAGTTCTTC. The encoded protein is CASSPRRDRYNEQFF.

This chain links TRBV28 with TRBJ1-2; 11 nucleotides align to TRBD1. Looked up from germline, CDR1 is MDHEN and CDR2 is SYDVKM. CDR3 length: 13 amino acids. Unmatched junction bases numbered 6, after V lost 7 bases and J lost 8 bases. CDR3 nucleotides: TGTGCCAGCACGGACAGGGGGCTACGAGGCTACACCTTC. Amino acid sequence: CASTDRGLRGYTF.

The chain recombines TRBV29-1 with TRBJ2-5; D ambiguous. This CDR3 has 12 amino acids. The V end lost 6 bases, the J end lost 4 bases, and 12 bases lay between the germline ends. Germline CDR1 reads SQVTM; CDR2 reads ANQGSEA. The CDR3 loop is CSVPVPPETQYF. Written as DNA, the CDR3 is TGCAGCGTGCCTGTCCCCCCAGAGACCCAGTACTTC.

This clone was counted a single time. The rearrangement links TRBV18 to TRBJ2-1, with D uncertain. The germline V gene encodes CDR1 KGHSH and CDR2 LQKENI. The CDR3 has 14 residues. V was clipped by 0 bases and J by 7 bases, with 10 bases between them. The DNA of the CDR3 is TGTGCCAGCTCACCACCGGTTCCGCCGAATGAGCAGTTCTTC. Translating gives CASSPPVPPNEQFF. Variable domain in full (rest from reference TRBV18 and TRBJ2-1): NAGVMQNPRHLVRRRGQEARLRCSPMKGHSHVYWYRQLPEEGLKFMVYLQKENIIDESGMPKERFSAEFPKEGPSILRIQQVVRGDSAAYFCASSPPVPPNEQFFGPGTRLTVL.

The chain uses TRBV5-8 and TRBJ2-7; D may be TRBD1 (6 bases). This CDR3 spans 16 amino acids. The germline V gene encodes CDR1 SGHTS and CDR2 YDEGEE. Trimming shortened V by 0 bases and J by 0 bases, and 13 bases separated the two germline ends. This CDR3 is CASSLVGGTFSYEQYF. The CDR3 DNA is TGTGCCAGCAGCTTGGTAGGGGGTACCTTCTCCTACGAGCAGTACTTC.

The chain recombines TRBV13 with TRBJ1-1; 10 bases line up with TRBD1. CDR3 size: 16 residues. The germline CDR1 and CDR2 sequences are PRHDT and FYEKMQ (reference sequence). V shed 5 bases and J 1 base; nucleotides not matched to a gene: 7. Written as DNA, the CDR3 is TGTGCCAGCAGCCCAACCCGGGACAGGGGGAACACTGAAGCTTTCTTT. Its translation is CASSPTRDRGNTEAFF.

The chain carries TRBV10-3 and TRBJ2-1; D not certain. V was cut by 5 bases and J by 2 bases, with 19 bases left in between. CDR3 length equals 17 residues. The V gene's germline CDR1 is ENHRY and CDR2 SYGVKD. CDR3 DNA sequence: TGTGCCATCAGTCTAGACCCGACAAGAAAGACCTACAATGAGCAGTTCTTC. Amino acids: CAISLDPTRKTYNEQFF.

The chain links TRBV5-6 to TRBJ2-5; 7 bases map to TRBD2. CDR3 length: 16 residues. Germline-derived CDR1 and CDR2 are SGHDT and YYEEEE. V lost 2 bases to trimming and J lost 1 base; unmatched junction nucleotides: 8. Here the CDR3 reads CASSFLAVGAQETQYF. In nucleotides, the CDR3 is TGTGCCAGCAGCTTTCTAGCGGTTGGCGCCCAAGAGACCCAGTACTTC. Based on the CDR3 plus reference TRBV5-6 and TRBJ2-5, the full variable domain is DAGVTQSPTHLIKTRGQQVTLRCSPKSGHDTVSWYQQALGQGPQFIFQYYEEEERQRGNFPDRFSGHQFPNYSSELNVNALLLGDSALYLCASSFLAVGAQETQYFGPGTRLLVL.